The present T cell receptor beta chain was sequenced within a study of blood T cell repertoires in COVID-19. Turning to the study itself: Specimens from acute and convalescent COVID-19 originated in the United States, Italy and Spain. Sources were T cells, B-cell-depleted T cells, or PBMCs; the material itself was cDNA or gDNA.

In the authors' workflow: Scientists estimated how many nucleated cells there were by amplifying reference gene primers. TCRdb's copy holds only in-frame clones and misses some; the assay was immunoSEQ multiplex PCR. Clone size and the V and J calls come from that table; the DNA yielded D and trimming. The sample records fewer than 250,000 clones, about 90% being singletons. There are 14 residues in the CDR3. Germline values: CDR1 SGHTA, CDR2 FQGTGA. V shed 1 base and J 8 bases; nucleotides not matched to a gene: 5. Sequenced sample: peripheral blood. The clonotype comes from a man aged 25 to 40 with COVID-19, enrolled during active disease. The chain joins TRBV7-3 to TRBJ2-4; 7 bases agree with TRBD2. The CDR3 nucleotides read TGTGCCAGCAGCTTAAGTGGGACTAAGCACATTCAGTACTTC. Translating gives CASSLSGTKHIQYF.